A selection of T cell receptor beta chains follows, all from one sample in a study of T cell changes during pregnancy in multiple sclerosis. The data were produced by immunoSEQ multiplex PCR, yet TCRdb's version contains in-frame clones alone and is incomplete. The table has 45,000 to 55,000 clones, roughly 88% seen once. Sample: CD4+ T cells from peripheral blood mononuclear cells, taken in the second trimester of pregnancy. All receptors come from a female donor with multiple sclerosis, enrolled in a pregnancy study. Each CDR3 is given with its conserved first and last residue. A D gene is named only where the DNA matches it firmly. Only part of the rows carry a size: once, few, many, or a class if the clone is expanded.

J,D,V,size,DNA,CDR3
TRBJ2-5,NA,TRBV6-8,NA,TGTGCCAGCAGTTACGAGGGGCTCCGGGAGCCCCAGTACTTC,CASSYEGLREPQYF
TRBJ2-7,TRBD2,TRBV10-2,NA,TGCGCCAGCAATTTAGCGGGAGTGTCCTCCTACGAGCAGTACTTC,CASNLAGVSSYEQYF
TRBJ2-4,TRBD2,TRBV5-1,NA,TGCGCCAGCAGCTTGCGGGGGGACGGGAAAAACATTCAGTACTTC,CASSLRGDGKNIQYF
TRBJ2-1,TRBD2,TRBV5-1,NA,TGCGCCAGCAGCTCCCTACTAGCGGGGGGGGGCAATGAGCAGTTCTTC,CASSSLLAGGGNEQFF
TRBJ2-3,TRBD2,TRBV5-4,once,TGTGCCAGCAGCTATGTCACTAGCGGGACAGATACGCAGTATTTT,CASSYVTSGTDTQYF
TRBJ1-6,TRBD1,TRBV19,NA,TGTGCCAGCCAGGGACAGGCGTATCGGAATTCACCCCTCCACTTT,CASQGQAYRNSPLHF
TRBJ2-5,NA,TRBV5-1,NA,TGCGCCAGCAGCCCGGACAGTTTCCTGGAGACCCAGTACTTC,CASSPDSFLETQYF
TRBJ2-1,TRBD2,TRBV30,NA,TGTGCCTGGAGTGCTCGACTAGCTGGGGTCTATGAGCAGTTCTTC,CAWSARLAGVYEQFF
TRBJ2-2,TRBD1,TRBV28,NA,TGTGCCAGCAGCCGCCAGACAGGGTTGAGCGGGGAGCTGTTTTTT,CASSRQTGLSGELFF
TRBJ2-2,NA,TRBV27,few,TGTGCCAGCAGTCCCCGACTCCTAATGAACACCGGGGAGCTGTTTTTT,CASSPRLLMNTGELFF
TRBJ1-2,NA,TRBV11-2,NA,TGTGCCAGCAGCCCCGACACTGACTATGGCTACACCTTC,CASSPDTDYGYTF
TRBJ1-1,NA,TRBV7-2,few,TGTGCCAGCAGCTTGAGTCAGAACACTGAAGCTTTCTTT,CASSLSQNTEAFF
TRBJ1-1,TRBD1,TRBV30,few,TGTGCCTTGGACAGGGGGTATAACACTGAAGCTTTCTTT,CALDRGYNTEAFF
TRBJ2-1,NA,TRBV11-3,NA,TGTGCCAGCAGCTTACGGGATACGAGTGAGCAGTTCTTC,CASSLRDTSEQFF
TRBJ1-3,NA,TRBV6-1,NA,TGTGCCAGCCGGGGGTCTGGAAACACCATATATTTT,CASRGSGNTIYF
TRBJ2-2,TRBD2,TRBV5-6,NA,TGTGCCAGCAGCTTGGAGTTAGCGGGTAACACCGGGGAGCTGTTTTTT,CASSLELAGNTGELFF
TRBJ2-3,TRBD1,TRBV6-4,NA,TGTGCCAGCAGTGGGACAGGGGGCGCAGATACGCAGTATTTT,CASSGTGGADTQYF
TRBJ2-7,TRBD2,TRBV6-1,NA,TGTGCCAGCATTCCCGGACTAGCGGGGTGGTACGAGCAGTACTTC,CASIPGLAGWYEQYF
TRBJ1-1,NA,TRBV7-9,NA,TGTGCCAGCAGCTTTTACAGTAACACTGAAGCTTTCTTT,CASSFYSNTEAFF
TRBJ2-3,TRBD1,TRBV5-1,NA,TGCGCCAGCAAAGTCCTCCCCGGACAGGTTAAAGATACGCAGTATTTT,CASKVLPGQVKDTQYF
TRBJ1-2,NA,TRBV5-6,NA,TGTGCCAGCAGCTTGGGCGGTGGCTATGGCTACACCTTC,CASSLGGGYGYTF
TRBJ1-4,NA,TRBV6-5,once,TGTGCCAGCAGTTACTCGGCCGCGGTTGGGGAAAAACTGTTTTTT,CASSYSAAVGEKLFF
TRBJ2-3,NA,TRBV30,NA,TGTGCCTGTTCTGAAGGGCAGGGGTTAGATACGCAGTATTTT,CACSEGQGLDTQYF
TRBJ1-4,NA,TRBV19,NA,TGTGCCAGTAGTCCCCAGGTTGCAACTAATGAAAAACTGTTTTTT,CASSPQVATNEKLFF
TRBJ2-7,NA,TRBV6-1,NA,TGTGCCAGCAGTGAAATAGGAGGTGGGGAGCAGTACTTC,CASSEIGGGEQYF
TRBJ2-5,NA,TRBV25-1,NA,TGTGCCAGCAGTGCTCTTGTCCAAGAGACCCAGTACTTC,CASSALVQETQYF
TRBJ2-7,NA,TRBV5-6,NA,TGTGCCAGCAGCCCATGGGGCGCCGGCAGCTCCTACGAGCAGTACTTC,CASSPWGAGSSYEQYF
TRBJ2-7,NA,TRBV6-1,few,TGTGCCAGCAGATATGGCAGGCACTACGAGCAGTACTTC,CASRYGRHYEQYF
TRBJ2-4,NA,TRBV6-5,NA,TGTGCCAGCAGTACACAGGAGAAAAACATTCAGTACTTC,CASSTQEKNIQYF
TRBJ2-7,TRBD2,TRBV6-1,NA,TGTGCCAGTCTGACTAGCGGGAGAGGCGAGCAGTACTTC,CASLTSGRGEQYF
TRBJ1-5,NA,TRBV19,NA,TGTGCCAGTAGTTCGGGACTTTCTCAGCCCCAGCATTTT,CASSSGLSQPQHF
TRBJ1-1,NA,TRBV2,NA,TGTGCCAGCAGTGGACGGGGGAACACTGAAGCTTTCTTT,CASSGRGNTEAFF
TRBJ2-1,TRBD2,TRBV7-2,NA,TGTGCCAGCAGCTTAGCCAGAGGACTAGCCAATGAGCAGTTCTTC,CASSLARGLANEQFF
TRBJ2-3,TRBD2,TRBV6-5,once,TGTGCCAGCCTGGGGTCTAGCGGGAGGTCAGATACGCAGTATTTT,CASLGSSGRSDTQYF
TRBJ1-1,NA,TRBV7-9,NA,TGTGCCAGCAGCGCCCGAGGCGGGGCCGGGAACACTGAAGCTTTCTTT,CASSARGGAGNTEAFF
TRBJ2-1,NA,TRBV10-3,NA,TGTGCCATCAAGAGCGGACGCTCCTACAATGAGCAGTTCTTC,CAIKSGRSYNEQFF
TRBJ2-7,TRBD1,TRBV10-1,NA,TGCGCCAGCAGTGAGGACAGGGCGCCCTACGAGCAGTACTTC,CASSEDRAPYEQYF
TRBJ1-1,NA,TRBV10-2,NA,TGCGCCAGCGTCGAAGGTAGAGGGAGGAACACTGAAGCTTTCTTT,CASVEGRGRNTEAFF
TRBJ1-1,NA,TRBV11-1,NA,TGTGCCAGCAGCTTAATGGAAGAGGGCACTGAAGCTTTCTTT,CASSLMEEGTEAFF
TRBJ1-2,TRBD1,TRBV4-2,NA,TGTGCCAGCAGCCAAGATAGATCGACAGGGGGAGACAACTATGGCTACACCTTC,CASSQDRSTGGDNYGYTF
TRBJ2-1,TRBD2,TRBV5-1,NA,TGCGCCAGCAGCTTGGTAGATAGCGGGAGCCACAATGAGCAGTTCTTC,CASSLVDSGSHNEQFF
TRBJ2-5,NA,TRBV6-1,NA,TGTGCCAGCAGTGAAGGGACAGTCGAGACCCAGTACTTC,CASSEGTVETQYF
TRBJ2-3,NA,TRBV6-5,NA,TGTGCCAGCCGGACACCGGGCACAGATACGCAGTATTTT,CASRTPGTDTQYF
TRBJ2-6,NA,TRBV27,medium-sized,TGTGCCAGCAGTCGTAGCTCTGGGGCCAACGTCCTGACTTTC,CASSRSSGANVLTF
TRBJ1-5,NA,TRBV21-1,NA,TGTGCCAGCAGCAAAGCGCTTCGGAGACAGGGGTGCAATCAGCCCCAGCATTTT,CASSKALRRQGCNQPQHF
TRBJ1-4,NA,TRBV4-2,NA,TGTGCCAGCAGCCCGCGGGGAGGGGGGCAGGAAAAACTGTTTTTT,CASSPRGGGQEKLFF
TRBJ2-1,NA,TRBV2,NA,TGTGCCAGCAGGAGGGAGAGCTCCTACAATGAGCAGTTCTTC,CASRRESSYNEQFF
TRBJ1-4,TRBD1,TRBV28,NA,TGTGCCAGCGGACAGGACAGGGCGAATGAAAAACTGTTTTTT,CASGQDRANEKLFF
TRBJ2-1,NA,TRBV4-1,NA,TGCGCCAGCAGTTCTCTCACCCGGAGGCCCGAGTATGAGCAGTTCTTC,CASSSLTRRPEYEQFF
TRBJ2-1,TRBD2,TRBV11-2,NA,TGTGCCAGCAGCCCAACAGCGGGAGTCTTCAATGAGCAGTTCTTC,CASSPTAGVFNEQFF
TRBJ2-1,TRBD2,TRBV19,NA,TGTGCCAGTAGAGGACTAGCGGGTATCGACAATGAGCAGTTCTTC,CASRGLAGIDNEQFF
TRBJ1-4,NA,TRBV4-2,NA,TGTGCCAGCAGCCAAGGAGGTGGGAGGGACGGTGAAAAACTGTTTTTT,CASSQGGGRDGEKLFF
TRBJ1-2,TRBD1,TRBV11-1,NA,TGTGCCAGCAGCCAGGGGGGCCGTTATGGCTACACCTTC,CASSQGGRYGYTF
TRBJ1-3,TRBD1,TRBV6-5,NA,TGTGCCAGCAGTTACTCGACAGGGGCCTCTGGAAACACCATATATTTT,CASSYSTGASGNTIYF
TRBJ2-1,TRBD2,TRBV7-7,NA,TGTGCCAGCAGCTCTGGTAGCGGGGGCAATGAGCAGTTCTTC,CASSSGSGGNEQFF